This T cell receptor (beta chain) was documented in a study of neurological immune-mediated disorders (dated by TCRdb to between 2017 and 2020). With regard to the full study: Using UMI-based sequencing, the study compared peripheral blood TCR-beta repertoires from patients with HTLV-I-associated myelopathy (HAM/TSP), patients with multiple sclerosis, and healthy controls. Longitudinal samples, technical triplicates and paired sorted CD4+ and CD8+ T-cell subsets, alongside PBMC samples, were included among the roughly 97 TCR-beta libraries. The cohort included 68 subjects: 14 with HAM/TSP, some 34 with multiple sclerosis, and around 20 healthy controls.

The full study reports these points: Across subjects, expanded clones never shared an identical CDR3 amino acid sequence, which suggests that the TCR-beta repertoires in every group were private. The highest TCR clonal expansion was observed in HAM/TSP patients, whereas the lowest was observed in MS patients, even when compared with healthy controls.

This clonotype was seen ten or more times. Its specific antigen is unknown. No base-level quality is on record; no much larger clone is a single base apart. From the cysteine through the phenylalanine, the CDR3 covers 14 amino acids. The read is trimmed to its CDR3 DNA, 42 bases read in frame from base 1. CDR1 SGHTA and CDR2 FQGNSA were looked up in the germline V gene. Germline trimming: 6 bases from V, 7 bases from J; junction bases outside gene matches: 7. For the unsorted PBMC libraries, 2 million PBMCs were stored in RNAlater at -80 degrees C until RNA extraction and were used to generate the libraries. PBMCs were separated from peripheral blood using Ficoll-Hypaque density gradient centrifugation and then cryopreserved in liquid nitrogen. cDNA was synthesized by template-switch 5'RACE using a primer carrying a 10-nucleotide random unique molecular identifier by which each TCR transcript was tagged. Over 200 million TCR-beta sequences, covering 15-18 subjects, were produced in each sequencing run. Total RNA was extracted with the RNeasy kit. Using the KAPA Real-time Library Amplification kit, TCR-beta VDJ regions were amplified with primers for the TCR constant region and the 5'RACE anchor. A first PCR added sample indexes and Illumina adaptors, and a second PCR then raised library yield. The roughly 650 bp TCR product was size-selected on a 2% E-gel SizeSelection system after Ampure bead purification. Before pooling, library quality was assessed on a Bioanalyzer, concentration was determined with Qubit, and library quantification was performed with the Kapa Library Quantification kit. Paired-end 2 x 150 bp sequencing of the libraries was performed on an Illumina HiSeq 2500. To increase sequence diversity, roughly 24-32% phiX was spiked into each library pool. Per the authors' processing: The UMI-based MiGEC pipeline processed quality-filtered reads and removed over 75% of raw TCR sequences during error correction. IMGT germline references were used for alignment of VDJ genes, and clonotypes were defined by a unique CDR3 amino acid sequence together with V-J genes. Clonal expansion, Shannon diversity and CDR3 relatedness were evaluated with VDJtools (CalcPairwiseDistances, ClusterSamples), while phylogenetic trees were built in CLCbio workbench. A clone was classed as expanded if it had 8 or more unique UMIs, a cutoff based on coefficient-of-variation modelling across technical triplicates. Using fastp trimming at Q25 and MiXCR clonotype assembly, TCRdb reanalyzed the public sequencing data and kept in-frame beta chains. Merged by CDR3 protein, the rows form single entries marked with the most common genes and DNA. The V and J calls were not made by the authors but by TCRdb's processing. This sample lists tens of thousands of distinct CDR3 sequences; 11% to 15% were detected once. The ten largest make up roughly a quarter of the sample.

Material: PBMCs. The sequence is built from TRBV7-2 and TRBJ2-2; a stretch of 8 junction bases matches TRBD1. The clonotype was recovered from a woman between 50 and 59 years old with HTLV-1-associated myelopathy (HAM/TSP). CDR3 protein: CASRRITGGGELFF. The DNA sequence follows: TGTGCCAGCAGGCGTATTACAGGGGGCGGGGAGCTGTTTTTT.